The 26 T cell receptor beta chains presented below share a single source sample, sequenced in a study of blood T cell repertoires in COVID-19 (dated by TCRdb to 2019 to 2021). To prepare the library, the immunoSEQ multiplex PCR assay was applied. This immuneACCESS table, as held by TCRdb, lists in-frame sequences with V and J called but not all clones. Of the missing ones, under half trace to an unresolved V gene in checked studies; the others have no known cause. For this sample there are some 45,000 clones; 87% appear just once. The top ten constitute over 15% of the sample. Sequencing was done on a sample of peripheral blood. Receptors originate from a man aged 60-69 years with active COVID-19.

V and J are TRBV4-1 and TRBJ2-5, with D perhaps TRBD2 (5 bases). There are 17 residues in the CDR3. Germline V gene lookup returns CDR1 MGHRA and CDR2 YSYEKL. V lost 4 bases, J lost 5 bases, and 23 bases lay in between. The CDR3 sequence: CASSRTYRGLSGETQYF. The CDR3 region has the DNA TGCGCCAGCAGCCGAACGTACCGGGGTCTTTCTGGGGAGACCCAGTACTTC.

The count of this clone is one. The chain combines TRBV4-1 with TRBJ1-6; 9 bases line up with TRBD1. Trimming at V came to 3 bases and at J to 5 bases, leaving 2 bases not matched to a gene. Looked up from germline, CDR1 is MGHRA and CDR2 is YSYEKL. This CDR3 contains 15 residues. The CDR3 is CASSQRTGDNSPLHF. The CDR3 bases are TGCGCCAGCAGCCAGAGGACAGGGGATAATTCACCCCTCCACTTT.

The sample holds a few counts of this clone. This rearrangement joins TRBV4-1 to TRBJ2-1; no reliable D call. The CDR3 has 11 residues. V was pared by 1 base and J by 8 bases, with 3 bases between. Germline V CDR1 and CDR2: MGHRA, YSYEKL. The DNA of the CDR3 is TGCGCCAGCAGCCAAGCGGATGAGCAGTTCTTC. Its protein is CASSQADEQFF.

The rearrangement links TRBV6-4 to TRBJ2-5; TRBD2 matches 10 bases. This CDR3 has 16 amino acids. Trimming at V came to 7 bases and at J to 4 bases, leaving 12 bases not matched to a gene. Looked up from germline, CDR1 is MRHNA and CDR2 is SNTAGT. CDR3 coding DNA: TGTGCCAGCAAAGGGTGGAGCGGGGGGGCCCTAGAGACCCAGTACTTC. Residues: CASKGWSGGALETQYF.

The CDR3 nucleotides are TGTGCCAGCAGTTACCGGGGACAGGTTAGCACAGATACGCAGTATTTT. Encoded protein: CASSYRGQVSTDTQYF. The chain has TRBV6-5 and TRBJ2-3; TRBD1 agrees at 8 bases. Germline loops: CDR1 MNHEY, CDR2 SVGAGI. This CDR3 is built from 16 residues. V shed 2 bases and J 0 bases; nucleotides not matched to a gene: 4.

The CDR3 DNA reads TGTGCCAGCAGCGTAGCGGGAGGTCGGACTGAAGCTTTCTTT. Translation gives CASSVAGGRTEAFF. The chain combines TRBV9 with TRBJ1-1, with D unresolved. The CDR3 runs to 14 residues. From germline, CDR1 is SGDLS and CDR2 YYNGEE. The germline V and J ends were trimmed by 0 bases and 5 bases, with 11 bases remaining between them.

This chain joins TRBV11-2 and TRBJ2-6; 7 bases align to TRBD1. The CDR3 spans 17 residues. V lost 5 bases, J lost 0 bases, and 7 bases stayed unmatched. CDR1 and CDR2 (germline): SGHAT, FQNNGV. CDR3: CASSTTGPISGANVLTF. The CDR3 region has the DNA TGTGCCAGCAGCACGACAGGGCCAATCTCTGGGGCCAACGTCCTGACTTTC.

The gene calls are TRBV11-2 and TRBJ2-3, with TRBD1 as a possible D gene (6 bases). Per the germline V gene, CDR1 is SGHAT and CDR2 is FQNNGV. Trimming removed 0 bases at V and 1 base at J, with 11 bases between. The CDR3 is 16 residues long. In nucleotides, the CDR3 is TGTGCCAGCAGCTTAGAAGGGGCAGGGGGCACAGATACGCAGTATTTT. This translates into CASSLEGAGGTDTQYF. The entire variable domain, with the rest obtained from reference TRBV11-2 and TRBJ2-3, is as follows: EAGVAQSPRYKIIEKRQSVAFWCNPISGHATLYWYQQILGQGPKLLIQFQNNGVVDDSQLPKDRFSAERLKGVDSTLKIQPAKLEDSAVYLCASSLEGAGGTDTQYFGPGTRLTVL.

This clone has just a few counts. V gene TRBV7-2 combines with J gene TRBJ1-5; a weak D match, TRBD1 (6 bases). CDR1 is SGHTA, CDR2 FQGNSA, per germline. The CDR3 runs to 15 residues. Between the trimmed V and J ends, which lost 5 bases and 5 bases, there was a span of 16 bases. The CDR3 loop reads CASSLTTGEHQPQHF. CDR3 sequence (DNA): TGTGCCAGCAGCCTAACGACAGGCGAACATCAGCCCCAGCATTTT.

The rearrangement links TRBV4-2 to TRBJ2-1; 9 nucleotides align to TRBD2. V was pared by 0 bases and J by 4 bases, with 7 bases of the junction left unmatched. Germline V CDR1 and CDR2: LGHNA, YNFKEQ. This CDR3 is built from 17 residues. CDR3: CASSQEYLAGEYNEQFF. CDR3 coding DNA: TGTGCCAGCAGCCAAGAGTACTTAGCGGGAGAGTACAATGAGCAGTTCTTC.

This clone showed up just once. The V call is TRBV19, the J call TRBJ1-4; 7 bases fit TRBD1. The CDR3 sequence is 13 residues long. The germline V gene encodes CDR1 LNHDA and CDR2 SQIVND (reference sequence). Germline trimming cut 9 bases from V and 5 bases from J; bases unmatched to any gene: 6. CDR3 coding DNA: TGTGCCAGCCGACAGGGAAACAATGAAAAACTGTTTTTT. This codes for CASRQGNNEKLFF.

This chain joins TRBV5-1 and TRBJ2-2; D is ambiguous. The CDR3 totals 13 residues. V lost 4 bases to trimming and J lost 1 base, with 5 bases between them. Germline CDR1 SGHRS, CDR2 YFSETQ. The CDR3 protein is CASSPGNTGELFF. The CDR3 coding sequence is TGCGCCAGCAGCCCCGGGAACACCGGGGAGCTGTTTTTT.

This chain joins TRBV24-1 and TRBJ2-3; TRBD1 aligns across 8 bases. Unmatched junction bases numbered 8, after V lost 3 bases and J lost 4 bases. Germline V gene sequence: CDR1 KGHDR, CDR2 SFDVKD. This CDR3 is built from 16 residues. Here the CDR3 reads CATSDVTGVRPDTQYF. The CDR3 DNA is TGTGCCACCAGTGATGTGACAGGGGTAAGGCCAGATACGCAGTATTTT.

The V gene is TRBV11-2, the J gene TRBJ2-1; D gene uncertain. Germline CDR1 reads SGHAT; CDR2 reads FQNNGV. CDR3 size: 15 residues. Trimming left V 2 bases short and J 6 bases short, with 14 bases between. Written as DNA, the CDR3 is TGTGCCAGCAGCTTAATACTTACGCGACTCAATGAGCAGTTCTTC. It codes for CASSLILTRLNEQFF.

The rearrangement links TRBV25-1 to TRBJ2-5; maybe TRBD1 (5 bases). CDR1 and CDR2 from the germline V gene are MGHDK and SYGVNS. Trimming removed 8 bases from V and 5 bases from J, with 18 bases in between. The CDR3 consists of 14 residues. The CDR3 protein is CASEPRAGMETQYF. CDR3 in DNA: TGTGCCAGCGAGCCAAGGGCAGGGATGGAGACCCAGTACTTC.

The rearrangement uses TRBV18 and TRBJ2-3; 8 bases fit TRBD1. Germline V CDR1 and CDR2: KGHSH, LQKENI. V dropped 3 bases and J dropped 5; count of bases not matched to a gene: 4. The CDR3 totals 14 residues. CDR3 region: CASSPRQGIDTQYF. As DNA, the CDR3 is TGTGCCAGCTCACCTAGACAGGGGATAGATACGCAGTATTTT.

This chain joins TRBV4-1 and TRBJ2-4; TRBD1 agrees at 9 bases. V was clipped by 3 bases and J by 0 bases; unmatched bases: 9. The CDR3 is made up of 18 amino acids. Germline V lookup: CDR1 MGHRA, CDR2 YSYEKL. Here the CDR3 DNA reads TGCGCCAGCAGCCAGCCCACCCAGGGACAGGGAGCCAAAAACATTCAGTACTTC. This sequence encodes CASSQPTQGQGAKNIQYF.

J is TRBJ2-3 and V is TRBV28; 8 bases align to TRBD1. This CDR3 contains 12 residues. The junction had 5 bases not matched to a gene; V was cut back by 2 bases and J by 13 bases. Per the germline V gene, CDR1 is MDHEN and CDR2 is SYDVKM. The CDR3 is CASSLPGQDKYF. The CDR3 DNA reads TGTGCCAGCAGTTTACCGGGACAGGATAAGTATTTT.

In this sample, this clone turned up a few times. The rearrangement links TRBV7-2 to TRBJ2-5; D gene uncertain. V lost 1 base and J 1 base, leaving 10 bases between the germline ends. The CDR3 length is 15 residues. The V gene's germline CDR1 is SGHTA and CDR2 FQGNSA. CDR3 nucleotide sequence: TGTGCCAGCAGCTTAGGAGGCTACTCCCAAGAGACCCAGTACTTC. Translation: CASSLGGYSQETQYF.

The J gene is TRBJ2-3, the V gene TRBV6-5, with 7 nucleotides matching TRBD1. CDR1 MNHEY and CDR2 SVGAGI come from the germline V gene. The CDR3 covers 14 residues. The ends lost 6 bases at V and 3 bases at J; junction bases unmatched: 6. CDR3 DNA sequence: TGTGCCAGCAGGGATCCCAGGGGGACAGATACGCAGTATTTT. This sequence encodes CASRDPRGTDTQYF.

The V call is TRBV19, the J call TRBJ2-5, with a weak D call TRBD1 (5 bases). The germline V gene has CDR1 LNHDA and CDR2 SQIVND (reference sequence). This CDR3 contains 14 residues. V lost 2 bases, J lost 3 bases, and 10 bases lay in between. The CDR3 loop is CASSIQAGKETQYF. The DNA of the CDR3 is TGTGCCAGTAGTATACAGGCAGGGAAAGAGACCCAGTACTTC.

The CDR3 reads CASSIRRAGQPQHF. In DNA form, the CDR3 reads TGTGCCAGTAGTATTAGGCGGGCGGGGCAGCCCCAGCATTTT. This chain links TRBV19 with TRBJ1-5; no definite D call. The CDR3 length is 14 residues. Germline CDR1 reads LNHDA; CDR2 reads SQIVND (reference sequence). Trimming pared 3 bases from V and 7 bases from J, leaving 13 bases between.

The CDR3 nucleotides are TGTGCCAGCAGGTTGACAGGGCTTGAAGCTTTCTTT. It translates to CASRLTGLEAFF. The rearrangement joins TRBV12-3 or TRBV12-4 to TRBJ1-1; 7 bases align to TRBD1. V lost 6 bases, J lost 7 bases, and 5 bases stayed unmatched. This CDR3 spans 12 amino acids.

V is TRBV5-1 and J is TRBJ2-3, with a possible D match to TRBD2 (6 bases). V shed 0 bases and J shed 10 bases, with 12 bases lying between them. Germline assignment: CDR1 SGHRS and CDR2 YFSETQ. The CDR3 length is 13 residues. The DNA of the CDR3 is TGCGCCAGCAGCTTGGTGTCGGGGGAGTCGCAGTATTTT. This codes for CASSLVSGESQYF.

The chain carries TRBV28 and TRBJ1-3; 9 positions match TRBD1. Germline V gene lookup returns CDR1 MDHEN and CDR2 SYDVKM. The CDR3 has 16 residues. V gave up 9 bases and J gave up 2 bases; unmatched junction bases: 11. This chain's CDR3 is CASTTGRTGAGNTIYF. The CDR3 nucleotides read TGTGCCAGTACTACCGGCAGGACAGGGGCTGGAAACACCATATATTTT.

In this sample, this clone turned up once. The rearrangement joins TRBV5-6 to TRBJ2-3; TRBD2 aligns across 10 bases. V lost 0 bases, J lost 0 bases, and 7 bases stayed unmatched. This CDR3 contains 18 residues. Germline V CDR1 and CDR2: SGHDT, YYEEEE. CDR3 bases: TGTGCCAGCAGCTTGGGGCCCCCTAGCGGGGGAAGCACAGATACGCAGTATTTT. Its translation: CASSLGPPSGGSTDTQYF.